A single sample is the source of the 5 T cell receptor beta chains below, sequenced in a study of blood T cell repertoires in COVID-19. This table comes from immunoSEQ multiplex PCR, and its TCRdb copy is limited to in-frame clones, with some not included. The top ten hold roughly 1.3% of the sample, which has some 51,000 clones, 75% to 90% seen once. The sample consisted of peripheral blood. Receptor source: a man in his sixties with acute or convalescent COVID-19.

This sequence joins TRBV6-2 or TRBV6-3 and TRBJ2-1; a possible D gene is TRBD1 (6 bases). Trimming removed 2 bases at V and 7 bases at J, with 9 bases between. The germline gives CDR1 MNHEY, CDR2 SVGEGT. This CDR3 is 13 amino acids long. CDR3 DNA: TGTGCCAGCAGTTACAACAGGGTTAATGAGCAGTTCTTC. Its protein is CASSYNRVNEQFF.

The V gene is TRBV19, the J gene TRBJ1-5; 12 positions match TRBD1. This CDR3 comprises 15 residues. V lost 4 bases and J lost 7; bases outside the gene matches: 5. The germline V gene has CDR1 LNHDA and CDR2 SQIVND (reference sequence). The DNA of the CDR3 is TGTGCCAGTAGTACCGGGACAGGGGGCGAACAGCCCCAGCATTTT. Its translation: CASSTGTGGEQPQHF.

Concerning this clone itself: At one end, the junction sequence differs from germline, possibly due to a read error. The chain is built from TRBV6-1 and TRBJ1-5, with 7 bases identical to TRBD1. The CDR3 totals 15 residues. From germline, CDR1 is MNHNS and CDR2 SASEGT. The CDR3 here is CASSEAGQSNQPQHF. The CDR3 bases are TGTGCCAGCAGTGAAGCGGGACAGAGCAACCAGCCCCAGCATTTT.

The V and J genes are TRBV9 and TRBJ1-1; D may be TRBD1 (5 bases). The CDR3 is made up of 14 amino acids. Germline CDR1 reads SGDLS; CDR2 reads YYNGEE. V was trimmed by 0 bases and J by 1 base, leaving 7 bases between them. The chain's CDR3 is CASSVGGRNTEAFF. For the CDR3, the DNA is TGTGCCAGCAGCGTAGGGGGCAGGAACACTGAAGCTTTCTTT.

CDR3: CASSQAGVGANVLTF. The CDR3 nucleotides are TGCGCCAGCAGCCAGGCGGGGGTTGGGGCCAACGTCCTGACTTTC. This chain connects TRBV4-1 to TRBJ2-6; TRBD2 matches at 7 bases. The V segment lost 3 bases and the J segment 3 bases; nucleotides outside the gene matches: 2. The CDR3 has 15 amino acids. CDR1 MGHRA and CDR2 YSYEKL come from the germline V gene.